This passage covers 2 T cell receptor beta chains from one sample sequenced in a study of blood T cell repertoires in COVID-19. This table comes from immunoSEQ multiplex PCR, and its TCRdb copy is limited to in-frame clones, with some not included. In the table there are 200,000 to 300,000 clones, about nine tenths of which are singletons. Source material: peripheral blood. The receptors were gathered from a man in his sixties who had recovered from COVID-19.

The chain has TRBV7-2 and TRBJ2-7, with a weak D call TRBD2 (7 bases). Germline loops: CDR1 SGHTA, CDR2 FQGNSA. The CDR3 length is 14 residues. V was trimmed by 5 bases and J by 6 bases, leaving 17 bases between them. The DNA of the CDR3 is TGTGCCAGCAGCCGGGGGGCCTGGATAAGCGAGCAGTACTTC. Amino acid sequence: CASSRGAWISEQYF.

The rearrangement links TRBV7-9 to TRBJ1-1, with D uncertain. V was pared by 0 bases and J by 5 bases, with 7 bases between. The CDR3 length is 13 residues. The V gene's germline CDR1 is SEHNR and CDR2 FQNEAQ (reference sequence). CDR3 sequence (DNA): TGTGCCAGCAGCTTAGCTGAGGGTACTGAAGCTTTCTTT. It translates to CASSLAEGTEAFF.